The rows below give T cell receptor beta chains drawn from one sample of a study of Graves' ophthalmopathy and Graves' hyperthyroidism. TCRdb used MiXCR to reprocess the multiplex PCR reads, holding one entry per CDR3 protein. The sample includes about 660,000 distinct CDR3 sequences, roughly 41% of them seen just once. Source material: peripheral blood. The receptors were sampled from an adult man with Graves' ophthalmopathy. Each CDR3 is given with its conserved first and last residue. The D gene is left open where the match is weak. Clone sizes are given selectively: once, few, many, or a class where the clone is expanded.

v_gene: TRBV27; d_gene: -; abundance: many; j_gene: TRBJ1-6; CDR3aa: CASSLEGEISPLHF; CDR3nt: TGTGCCAGCAGTTTAGAAGGCGAAATTTCACCCCTCCACTTT
v_gene: TRBV7-2; d_gene: -; abundance: few; j_gene: TRBJ2-5; CDR3aa: CASSSVRGTQYF; CDR3nt: TGTGCCAGCAGCTCCGTACGGGGGACCCAGTACTTC
v_gene: TRBV12-3/TRBV12-4; d_gene: TRBD2; abundance: many; j_gene: TRBJ2-5; CDR3aa: CASSMSASGGQETQYF; CDR3nt: TGTGCCAGCAGTATGTCAGCTAGCGGGGGCCAAGAGACCCAGTACTTC
v_gene: TRBV19; d_gene: -; abundance: many; j_gene: TRBJ2-5; CDR3aa: CASRSSQETQYF; CDR3nt: TGTGCCAGTAGGTCGAGCCAAGAGACCCAGTACTTC
v_gene: TRBV19; d_gene: -; abundance: -; j_gene: TRBJ1-5; CDR3aa: CASSIGPIMGGSNQPQHF; CDR3nt: TGTGCCAGTAGTATAGGCCCAATAATGGGAGGGTCCAATCAGCCCCAGCATTTT
v_gene: TRBV29-1; d_gene: TRBD2; abundance: many; j_gene: TRBJ2-7; CDR3aa: CSVATSGGDLSYEQYF; CDR3nt: TGCAGCGTTGCGACTAGCGGGGGGGACTTATCCTACGAGCAGTACTTC
v_gene: TRBV4-1; d_gene: -; abundance: -; j_gene: TRBJ2-5; CDR3aa: CASSQGGAGQNVETQYF; CDR3nt: TGCGCCAGCAGCCAGGGGGGGGCTGGGCAAAACGTGGAGACCCAGTACTTC
v_gene: TRBV7-7; d_gene: TRBD2; abundance: many; j_gene: TRBJ2-5; CDR3aa: CASSLYPSGGEETQYF; CDR3nt: TGTGCTAGCAGCTTATACCCTAGCGGGGGGGAAGAGACCCAGTACTTC
v_gene: TRBV18; d_gene: -; abundance: few; j_gene: TRBJ2-5; CDR3aa: CASSPTTGAETQYF; CDR3nt: TGTGCCAGCTCACCGACGACAGGAGCCGAGACCCAGTACTTC
v_gene: TRBV5-1; d_gene: TRBD1; abundance: -; j_gene: TRBJ2-2; CDR3aa: CASARTGAGELFF; CDR3nt: TGCGCCAGCGCTCGGACAGGGGCTGGGGAGCTGTTTTTT
v_gene: TRBV12-3/TRBV12-4; d_gene: -; abundance: many; j_gene: TRBJ2-7; CDR3aa: CASSLAGRRPYEQYF; CDR3nt: TGTGCCAGCAGTTTGGCTGGTAGGCGTCCCTACGAGCAGTACTTC
v_gene: TRBV7-9; d_gene: -; abundance: -; j_gene: TRBJ2-5; CDR3aa: CAGSLRGLRETQYF; CDR3nt: TGTGCCGGCAGCTTGCGGGGCTTAAGGGAGACCCAGTACTTC
v_gene: TRBV7-2; d_gene: -; abundance: -; j_gene: TRBJ1-5; CDR3aa: CASSLRGGPEHF; CDR3nt: TGTGCCAGCAGCTTAAGGGGGGGGCCCGAGCATTTT
v_gene: TRBV2; d_gene: -; abundance: few; j_gene: TRBJ2-3; CDR3aa: CASSEAGQGQDTQYF; CDR3nt: TGTGCCAGCAGTGAAGCAGGGCAGGGTCAAGATACGCAGTATTTT
v_gene: TRBV5-1; d_gene: -; abundance: many; j_gene: TRBJ1-3; CDR3aa: CASSLGGSGGNTIYF; CDR3nt: TGCGCCAGCAGCTTGGGAGGGAGCGGAGGAAACACCATATATTTT
v_gene: TRBV7-9; d_gene: TRBD1; abundance: -; j_gene: TRBJ2-5; CDR3aa: CASSIRQGGLGETQYF; CDR3nt: TGTGCCAGCAGCATCAGACAGGGGGGGCTCGGAGAGACCCAGTACTTC
v_gene: TRBV7-2; d_gene: -; abundance: -; j_gene: TRBJ2-5; CDR3aa: CASSLGVWVETQYF; CDR3nt: TGTGCCAGCAGCTTAGGTGTCTGGGTGGAGACCCAGTACTTC
v_gene: TRBV6-5; d_gene: TRBD1; abundance: -; j_gene: TRBJ2-7; CDR3aa: CASSLQGNFHEQYF; CDR3nt: TGTGCCAGCAGTCTACAGGGGAACTTCCACGAGCAGTACTTC
v_gene: TRBV5-1; d_gene: TRBD1; abundance: many; j_gene: TRBJ2-7; CDR3aa: CASSIDPGQGHEQYF; CDR3nt: TGCGCCAGCAGCATAGACCCGGGACAGGGCCACGAGCAGTACTTC
v_gene: TRBV24-1; d_gene: -; abundance: many; j_gene: TRBJ1-5; CDR3aa: CATSGAYSNQPQHF; CDR3nt: TGTGCCACCAGTGGAGCTTATAGCAATCAGCCCCAGCATTTT
v_gene: TRBV30; d_gene: -; abundance: -; j_gene: TRBJ2-5; CDR3aa: CAWSEQAQETQYF; CDR3nt: TGTGCCTGGAGTGAGCAGGCTCAAGAGACCCAGTACTTC
v_gene: TRBV3-1; d_gene: TRBD2; abundance: many; j_gene: TRBJ2-7; CDR3aa: CASSRGLAGEQYF; CDR3nt: TGTGCCAGCAGCCGTGGACTAGCGGGGGAGCAGTACTTC
v_gene: TRBV5-4; d_gene: -; abundance: few; j_gene: TRBJ1-1; CDR3aa: CASSLYVGISTEAFF; CDR3nt: TGTGCCAGCAGCTTGTATGTTGGGATTAGCACTGAAGCTTTCTTT
v_gene: TRBV20-1; d_gene: TRBD2; abundance: few; j_gene: TRBJ2-7; CDR3aa: CSARGTSGRQPYEQYF; CDR3nt: TGCAGTGCTCGAGGGACTAGCGGACGCCAGCCCTACGAGCAGTACTTC
v_gene: TRBV7-9; d_gene: -; abundance: -; j_gene: TRBJ2-7; CDR3aa: CASSPGAGNLYEQYF; CDR3nt: TGCGCCAGCAGCCCGGGGGCAGGGAATCTCTACGAGCAGTACTTC
v_gene: TRBV2; d_gene: -; abundance: many; j_gene: TRBJ2-5; CDR3aa: CASSEMGSPETQYF; CDR3nt: TGTGCCAGCAGTGAAATGGGCAGCCCAGAGACCCAGTACTTC
v_gene: TRBV7-8; d_gene: -; abundance: few; j_gene: TRBJ1-1; CDR3aa: CASSLAVRGINTEAFF; CDR3nt: TGTGCCAGCAGCTTAGCAGTCCGGGGGATAAACACTGAAGCTTTCTTT
v_gene: TRBV2; d_gene: -; abundance: -; j_gene: TRBJ1-2; CDR3aa: CASSEARGRDYGYTF; CDR3nt: TGTGCCAGCAGTGAAGCGCGGGGACGGGACTATGGCTACACCTTC
v_gene: TRBV24-1; d_gene: -; abundance: few; j_gene: TRBJ2-5; CDR3aa: CATSDLEGETQCF; CDR3nt: TGTGCCACCAGTGATTTAGAGGGGGAGACCCAGTGCTTC
v_gene: TRBV4-2; d_gene: -; abundance: many; j_gene: TRBJ2-7; CDR3aa: CASSHSGYEQYF; CDR3nt: TGTGCCAGCAGCCACAGCGGCTACGAGCAGTACTTC
v_gene: TRBV10-3; d_gene: -; abundance: -; j_gene: TRBJ2-5; CDR3aa: CASRADAKGPQYF; CDR3nt: TGTGCCAGCAGGGCGGACGCGAAGGGGCCCCAGTACTTC
v_gene: TRBV25-1; d_gene: TRBD2; abundance: -; j_gene: TRBJ2-5; CDR3aa: CASSRTSGDSETQYF; CDR3nt: TGTGCCAGCAGTCGGACTAGCGGGGACAGTGAGACCCAGTACTTC
v_gene: TRBV25-1; d_gene: TRBD2; abundance: -; j_gene: TRBJ2-2; CDR3aa: CASSSSGRHSNTGELFF; CDR3nt: TGTGCCAGCAGCTCTAGCGGGAGACATTCGAACACCGGGGAGCTGTTTTTT
v_gene: TRBV7-9; d_gene: -; abundance: -; j_gene: TRBJ1-4; CDR3aa: CASSLYRQATTNEKLFF; CDR3nt: TGTGCCAGCAGCTTATATCGACAGGCGACCACTAATGAAAAACTGTTTTTT
v_gene: TRBV7-4; d_gene: -; abundance: -; j_gene: TRBJ1-4; CDR3aa: CAWSVTAVNEKLFF; CDR3nt: TGTGCCTGGAGTGTTACGGCAGTAAATGAAAAACTGTTTTTT
v_gene: TRBV25-1; d_gene: TRBD1; abundance: -; j_gene: TRBJ1-2; CDR3aa: CASKGGTGNYGYTF; CDR3nt: TGTGCCAGCAAGGGGGGGACAGGGAACTATGGCTACACCTTC
v_gene: TRBV9; d_gene: -; abundance: few; j_gene: TRBJ1-3; CDR3aa: CASQAYSGNTIYF; CDR3nt: TGTGCTAGTCAGGCATACTCTGGAAACACCATATATTTT
v_gene: TRBV12-3/TRBV12-4; d_gene: TRBD2; abundance: few; j_gene: TRBJ2-5; CDR3aa: CASRRGSGSQETQYF; CDR3nt: TGTGCCAGCAGGAGGGGGAGCGGGAGTCAAGAGACCCAGTACTTC
v_gene: TRBV29-1; d_gene: -; abundance: -; j_gene: TRBJ1-5; CDR3aa: CSVYGRDSTEYQPQHF; CDR3nt: TGCAGCGTGTACGGGAGAGATTCGACGGAATATCAGCCCCAGCATTTT
v_gene: TRBV2; d_gene: -; abundance: -; j_gene: TRBJ1-2; CDR3aa: CASSFRSVRSNYGYTF; CDR3nt: TGTGCCAGCAGTTTCCGTTCGGTGCGCAGCAACTATGGCTACACCTTC
v_gene: TRBV2; d_gene: TRBD1; abundance: -; j_gene: TRBJ1-5; CDR3aa: CASRQGAHQPQHF; CDR3nt: TGTGCCAGCAGGCAGGGGGCTCATCAGCCCCAGCATTTT
v_gene: TRBV5-1; d_gene: -; abundance: many; j_gene: TRBJ2-5; CDR3aa: CASSPAGSQETQYF; CDR3nt: TGCGCCAGCAGCCCCGCGGGCAGTCAAGAGACCCAGTACTTC
v_gene: TRBV10-3; d_gene: TRBD1; abundance: -; j_gene: TRBJ1-1; CDR3aa: CAIRGQGGTEAFF; CDR3nt: TGTGCCATCAGGGGACAGGGTGGCACTGAAGCTTTCTTT
v_gene: TRBV19; d_gene: -; abundance: -; j_gene: TRBJ1-4; CDR3aa: CASSIDEHEKLFF; CDR3nt: TGTGCCAGTAGTATAGATGAGCACGAAAAACTGTTTTTT
v_gene: TRBV7-9; d_gene: TRBD1; abundance: -; j_gene: TRBJ1-3; CDR3aa: CASSHEDRGNTIYF; CDR3nt: TGTGCCAGCAGCCACGAGGACAGGGGAAACACCATATATTTT
v_gene: TRBV20-1; d_gene: -; abundance: many; j_gene: TRBJ1-2; CDR3aa: CSARVKGHYGYTF; CDR3nt: TGCAGTGCTAGAGTGAAGGGGCACTATGGCTACACCTTC
v_gene: TRBV19; d_gene: TRBD2; abundance: many; j_gene: TRBJ2-7; CDR3aa: CASSLSSGLSYEQYF; CDR3nt: TGTGCCAGTAGCCTGTCTAGCGGACTCTCCTACGAGCAGTACTTC
v_gene: TRBV20-1; d_gene: TRBD1; abundance: -; j_gene: TRBJ2-7; CDR3aa: CSARETGDSSYEQYF; CDR3nt: TGCAGTGCTAGAGAGACAGGGGACTCCTCCTACGAGCAGTACTTC
v_gene: TRBV14; d_gene: -; abundance: -; j_gene: TRBJ2-5; CDR3aa: CASSQHSAEPLSTQYF; CDR3nt: TGTGCCAGCAGCCAACACTCGGCGGAACCTCTCTCGACCCAGTACTTC
v_gene: TRBV19; d_gene: -; abundance: once; j_gene: TRBJ2-7; CDR3aa: CASSYLSGEDEQYF; CDR3nt: TGTGCCAGTAGCTATCTCAGTGGGGAGGACGAGCAGTACTTC
v_gene: TRBV2; d_gene: TRBD2; abundance: -; j_gene: TRBJ2-7; CDR3aa: CASSATGGSPEQYF; CDR3nt: TGTGCCAGCAGTGCGACGGGGGGGAGTCCCGAGCAGTACTTC
v_gene: TRBV25-1; d_gene: -; abundance: -; j_gene: TRBJ2-6; CDR3aa: CASLVSGANVLTF; CDR3nt: TGTGCCAGCTTAGTCTCTGGGGCCAACGTCCTGACTTTC